Below are 2 T cell receptor beta chains sequenced from a single sample in a study of blood T cell repertoires in COVID-19 (dated by TCRdb to 2018 to 2020). The library was generated by the immunoSEQ multiplex PCR assay. As stored in TCRdb, this immuneACCESS dataset retains in-frame rearrangements with V and J assigned. A fraction of the clones does not appear; measured against another copy, unresolved V genes explain less than half of the discrepancy, and the remainder lacks a known reason. Across this sample there are around 71,000 clones, with approximately 80% seen only once. The ten largest account for 28% of the sample. The specimen sequenced was peripheral blood. The origin of the receptors is a man between 65 and 80 years old with acute or convalescent COVID-19.

The J gene is TRBJ2-3, the V gene TRBV24-1; D gene ambiguous. V was shortened by 2 bases and J by 2 bases, with 7 bases between the two germline ends. The CDR3 covers 14 residues. CDR1 and CDR2 from the germline V gene are KGHDR and SFDVKD. The CDR3 bases are TGTGCCACCAGTGATTCGCGCTTCACAGATACGCAGTATTTT. Protein product: CATSDSRFTDTQYF.

The rearrangement joins TRBV19 to TRBJ2-3; D perhaps matches TRBD2 (6 bases). The V gene's germline CDR1 is LNHDA and CDR2 SQIVND (reference sequence). This CDR3 has 15 amino acids. With 6 bases removed from V and 3 bases from J, the gap between germline ends came to 16 bases. This chain's CDR3 is CASSEGGGWTDTQYF. The CDR3, as DNA: TGTGCCAGTAGCGAGGGTGGGGGGTGGACAGATACGCAGTATTTT.